This entry concerns a single T cell receptor (beta chain). Its antigen is not yet known. One base away there is no much larger clone; base qualities are not given. The sample comes from a study of blood T cell repertoires in COVID-19 (dated by TCRdb to the early 2020s). With respect to the entire study: Samples covering the acute and convalescent phases of COVID-19 were provided by collaborators in the United States, Italy and Spain. The material from the prospective study consisted of cDNA or gDNA derived from T cells, B-cell-depleted T cells, or PBMCs. Deeply sampled blood TCRbeta repertoires from subjects exposed to, actively infected with, or recovered from COVID-19 were included in the dataset. The repertoires were released in a freely available public database meant as a resource for research on the immune response to SARS-CoV-2. The samples were drawn from two sources: the first 160 participants of the ongoing ImmuneRACE study, and 1,200 or so subjects contributed by 6 global collaborators. A de-identified subject ID, COVID-19 status, age in years and sex were almost always included in the sample metadata. Where available, HLA class I and class II types were taken from metadata supplied by the sample provider and were not determined by assay-based typing.

Collaborating institutions collected whole blood in K2EDTA tubes following their own protocols. For TCRbeta analysis, collaborators shipped samples in one of three forms: frozen whole blood, isolated PBMCs, or DNA extracted from either of those sample types. From cysteine to phenylalanine, the CDR3 is 14 amino acids long. Only the CDR3 part of the read is kept: 42 bases, read in frame from the first base. The junction shows trimming of 6 bases on V and 6 bases on J, and the gene matches do not reach 9 bases of it. Taken from the germline V gene, the CDR1 and CDR2 loops are MGHDK and SYGVNS. Study-wide conclusions, independent of this receptor: The quantity of clinical and demographic metadata differed by source and by participant and was supplied without curation.

The immunoSEQ Assay, a bias-controlled multiplex PCR, was used to amplify TCRbeta CDR3 regions from genomic DNA. On the authors' methods: The number of nucleated cells in each sample was estimated from the amplification of reference gene primers within the assay. Sequence reads were collapsed and filtered to measure the absolute abundance of every unique TCRbeta CDR3 rearrangement. For each sample, productive Simpson clonality was calculated by taking the square root of Simpson's diversity index across productive rearrangements. The source is immuneACCESS, and TCRdb retained only in-frame sequences with V and J called. Part of the clones is not carried over; for the studies checked, unresolved V genes explain less than half of this, and the remainder is unexplained. V and J calls and clone size are given by that table; D and trimming were obtained from the DNA. This sample is represented by 40,000 to 50,000 clones; roughly 87% of them were singletons. Jointly, the top ten make up about 6.1% of the sample.

This receptor chain uses TRBV25-1 and TRBJ2-5; 8 middle bases align to TRBD1. This clonotype originated in a human donor in a cohort sampled during active COVID-19. The sample taken for sequencing was peripheral blood. CDR3 loop: CASRRTGQEKTQYF. The nucleotides are TGTGCCAGCAGACGGACAGGGCAGGAAAAGACCCAGTACTTC.